This T cell receptor beta chain was sequenced in a study of blood T cell repertoires in COVID-19. Germline V gene lookup returns CDR1 MNHNY and CDR2 SVGAGI (reference sequence). There are 14 residues in the CDR3. The V segment lost 6 bases and the J segment 5 bases; nucleotides outside the gene matches: 3. As processed by the authors: From reference gene primer amplification, estimates of nucleated cell counts were derived. Sequencing used immunoSEQ multiplex PCR; TCRdb keeps in-frame clones, though not all of them. D and trimming were read from the DNA, whereas the V and J calls and clone size are those reported in that table. The table includes about 33,000 clones, just under 80% detected once.

The chain links TRBV6-6 to TRBJ1-5, with 11 bases aligning to TRBD1. The sample taken for sequencing was peripheral blood. The source of this sequence is a man older than 75 with acute or convalescent COVID-19. The CDR3 region is CASSRTGGDQPQHF. The CDR3 nucleotides read TGTGCCAGCAGCCGGACAGGGGGCGATCAGCCCCAGCATTTT.